Listed below are T cell receptor beta chains from one sample, sequenced in a study of post-analysis software for immune sequencing data. TCRdb re-derived calls from the PCR reads in MiXCR, one entry per CDR3 protein. The data show roughly 150,000 distinct CDR3 sequences, approximately 35% seen once. The starting material was blood, obtained after autologous hematopoietic stem cell transplantation. Every receptor here comes from a girl between 10 and 17 years old with multiple sclerosis. CDR3s include the opening cysteine and the closing phenylalanine or tryptophan. The order of the fields is clone size, J gene, D gene, V gene, CDR3 protein, CDR3 DNA. A D gene is named only where the DNA matches it firmly. Clone size, where shown, is once, few, many, or a class for clones that have expanded.

>.|TRBJ2-6|.|TRBV20-1
CSARQGSGANVLTF
TGCAGTGCTAGACAGGGTTCTGGGGCCAACGTCCTGACTTTC
>.|TRBJ2-7|TRBD2|TRBV20-1
CSAKPLGGSSYEQYF
TGCAGTGCTAAACCTTTGGGGGGGAGCTCCTACGAGCAGTACTTC
>few|TRBJ2-1|TRBD2|TRBV4-1
CASSHSERGAYNEQFF
TGCGCCAGCAGCCATTCGGAGCGGGGCGCCTACAATGAGCAGTTCTTC
>.|TRBJ2-2|.|TRBV30
CAWRYHYTGELFF
TGTGCCTGGAGGTACCACTATACCGGGGAGCTGTTTTTT
>.|TRBJ2-7|TRBD2|TRBV6-6
CASSYLSGGSSYEQYF
TGTGCCAGCAGTTACCTTAGCGGGGGAAGCTCCTACGAGCAGTACTTC
>few|TRBJ2-5|.|TRBV7-6
CASSPIPGRQETQYF
TGTGCCAGCAGCCCTATACCGGGACGCCAAGAGACCCAGTACTTC
>.|TRBJ2-7|.|TRBV16
CASSQGHGYEQYF
TGTGCCAGCAGCCAGGGGCACGGCTACGAGCAGTACTTC
>once|TRBJ2-7|.|TRBV4-3
CASSQEGNREEYEQYF
TGCGCCAGCAGCCAAGAGGGCAACAGAGAAGAATACGAGCAGTACTTC
>.|TRBJ2-3|.|TRBV20-1
CSVPGSSIALDTQYF
TGCAGTGTTCCAGGGAGTTCCATAGCACTCGATACGCAGTATTTT
>many|TRBJ2-7|.|TRBV6-1
CASSERDTYEQYF
TGTGCCAGCAGTGAAAGGGACACCTACGAGCAGTACTTC
>.|TRBJ2-1|TRBD2|TRBV6-2/TRBV6-3
CASSYGTSGRDYNEQFF
TGTGCCAGCAGTTATGGGACTAGCGGGAGGGACTACAATGAGCAGTTCTTC
>.|TRBJ2-5|.|TRBV14
CASSRARGETQYF
TGTGCCAGCAGCAGAGCCCGGGGAGAGACCCAGTACTTC
>many|TRBJ2-3|TRBD1|TRBV29-1
CSAAPRTGGSTDTQYF
TGCAGCGCTGCCCCGCGGACAGGGGGGAGCACAGATACGCAGTATTTT
>few|TRBJ2-5|.|TRBV24-1
CATSDQGLVETQYF
TGTGCCACCAGTGACCAGGGACTGGTAGAGACCCAGTACTTC
>many|TRBJ2-5|.|TRBV5-6
CASSFGQGLFEQYF
TGTGCCAGCAGCTTTGGGCAGGGTTTATTTGAGCAGTACTTC
>.|TRBJ1-1|.|TRBV20-1
CSALQGTVNTEAFF
TGCAGTGCGTTACAGGGTACAGTGAACACTGAAGCTTTCTTT
>few|TRBJ2-3|.|TRBV4-2
CAVSQEGGGTTDTQYF
TGTGCCGTCAGCCAAGAAGGCGGAGGGACCACAGATACGCAGTATTTT
>.|TRBJ1-1|.|TRBV4-3
CASGQVRGATEAFF
TGCGCCAGCGGCCAAGTGCGGGGGGCCACTGAAGCTTTCTTT
>.|TRBJ2-6|.|TRBV5-1
CASSFAGTGANVLTF
TGCGCCAGCAGCTTTGCGGGGACTGGGGCCAACGTCCTGACTTTC
>many|TRBJ2-3|.|TRBV6-4
CASRTPARGTDTQYF
TGTGCCAGCAGGACTCCGGCCCGGGGCACAGATACGCAGTATTTT
>.|TRBJ2-3|.|TRBV6-2/TRBV6-3
CASSYHRTTTDTQYF
TGTGCCAGCAGTTACCACAGGACCACCACAGATACGCAGTATTTT
>.|TRBJ1-5|TRBD1|TRBV20-1
CSASGDSGYQPQHF
TGCAGTGCTAGCGGGGACAGTGGGTATCAGCCCCAGCATTTT
>few|TRBJ1-5|.|TRBV6-1
CASTLMRDQPQHF
TGTGCCAGCACCCTTATGCGCGATCAGCCCCAGCATTTT
>few|TRBJ1-2|.|TRBV6-4
CASRARRSPSNYGYTF
TGTGCCAGCAGGGCTCGCCGATCCCCTTCCAACTATGGCTACACCTTC
>few|TRBJ2-7|.|TRBV6-1
CASRRDTAKRAYEQYF
TGTGCCAGCAGAAGGGACACGGCTAAACGGGCCTACGAGCAGTACTTC
>few|TRBJ2-6|.|TRBV4-1
CASSQDGQGANVLTF
TGCGCCAGCAGCCAAGATGGACAGGGGGCCAACGTCCTGACTTTC
>few|TRBJ2-1|TRBD2|TRBV6-4
CASRPREGTEQFF
TGTGCCAGCCGGCCGCGGGAGGGTACCGAGCAGTTCTTC
>.|TRBJ2-3|.|TRBV25-1
CASSESATDTQYF
TGTGCTAGCAGTGAATCGGCTACCGATACGCAGTATTTT
>.|TRBJ2-1|.|TRBV7-9
CASSLSGPSNEQFF
TGTGCCAGCAGCTTAAGCGGACCAAGCAATGAGCAGTTCTTC
>.|TRBJ2-7|.|TRBV2
CASRSAGGHYEQYF
TGTGCCAGCAGGTCGGCAGGAGGCCACTACGAGCAGTACTTC
>few|TRBJ2-1|.|TRBV2
CASSKGVTYNEQFF
TGTGCCAGCAGTAAGGGGGTAACATACAATGAGCAGTTCTTC
>once|TRBJ2-3|.|TRBV4-1
CASSQGDRDTQYF
TGCGCCAGCAGCCAGGGAGATCGGGATACGCAGTATTTT
>.|TRBJ1-2|.|TRBV2
CASRPEGGVKVGYTF
TGTGCCAGCAGGCCCGAGGGTGGGGTTAAAGTCGGGTACACCTTC
>.|TRBJ2-7|.|TRBV15
CATSLEVGQGTYEQYF
TGTGCCACCAGCTTAGAGGTGGGGCAGGGAACCTACGAGCAGTACTTC
>few|TRBJ2-7|TRBD2|TRBV3-1
CASSRIAGGAEQYF
TGTGCCAGCAGCCGAATAGCGGGAGGTGCCGAGCAGTACTTC
>.|TRBJ1-2|.|TRBV5-6
CASSLGDSRYISYGYTF
TGTGCCAGCAGCTTGGGAGACAGCCGCTATATTAGCTATGGCTACACCTTC
>few|TRBJ1-1|TRBD1|TRBV5-1
CASSLTSGTGNTEAFF
TGCGCCAGCAGCTTGACTTCCGGGACAGGGAACACTGAAGCTTTCTTT
>few|TRBJ2-5|TRBD2|TRBV6-6
CASSFPGTSGQETQYF
TGTGCCAGCAGTTTCCCCGGGACTAGCGGGCAAGAGACCCAGTACTTC
>.|TRBJ2-7|.|TRBV18
CASSNSWTSYEQYF
TGTGCCAGCTCAAATTCCTGGACTTCCTACGAGCAGTACTTC
>.|TRBJ2-3|.|TRBV18
CASSPIPRQVQAATSTDTQYF
TGTGCCAGCTCACCAATTCCAAGACAAGTTCAAGCAGCGACTAGCACAGATACGCAGTATTTT
>.|TRBJ2-7|.|TRBV6-6
CASRLGQGKGHEQYF
TGTGCCAGCAGACTGGGGCAGGGTAAGGGGCACGAGCAGTACTTC
>large|TRBJ2-1|.|TRBV7-2
CASSFGLYNEQFF
TGTGCCAGCAGCTTCGGGCTTTACAATGAGCAGTTCTTC
>.|TRBJ1-5|.|TRBV19
CASAPQGNSQPQHF
TGTGCCAGTGCCCCCCAGGGAAATAGTCAGCCCCAGCATTTT
>.|TRBJ1-1|TRBD1|TRBV20-1
CSAPGQLNTEAFF
TGCAGTGCCCCGGGACAGTTGAACACTGAAGCTTTCTTT
>.|TRBJ2-7|TRBD2|TRBV20-1
CSPQAGTRFYEQYF
TGCAGCCCCCAAGCGGGGACTCGCTTCTACGAGCAGTACTTC
>many|TRBJ2-1|.|TRBV6-6
CASNHREVNEQFF
TGTGCCAGCAATCACAGGGAAGTGAATGAGCAGTTCTTC
>many|TRBJ2-3|TRBD2|TRBV20-1
CSAMREGRGDTQYF
TGCAGTGCTATGCGGGAGGGCCGGGGAGATACGCAGTATTTT
>.|TRBJ1-5|.|TRBV20-1
CSASLDRRYSNQPQHF
TGCAGTGCTAGCCTAGACAGGCGATATAGCAATCAGCCCCAGCATTTT
>few|TRBJ2-7|TRBD2|TRBV10-3
CAISDPGLAGGAYEQYF
TGTGCCATCAGTGATCCGGGACTAGCGGGAGGAGCCTACGAGCAGTACTTC
>.|TRBJ2-7|.|TRBV6-6
CASSPYRVEGEQYF
TGTGCCAGCAGTCCCTACAGGGTTGAAGGCGAGCAGTACTTC